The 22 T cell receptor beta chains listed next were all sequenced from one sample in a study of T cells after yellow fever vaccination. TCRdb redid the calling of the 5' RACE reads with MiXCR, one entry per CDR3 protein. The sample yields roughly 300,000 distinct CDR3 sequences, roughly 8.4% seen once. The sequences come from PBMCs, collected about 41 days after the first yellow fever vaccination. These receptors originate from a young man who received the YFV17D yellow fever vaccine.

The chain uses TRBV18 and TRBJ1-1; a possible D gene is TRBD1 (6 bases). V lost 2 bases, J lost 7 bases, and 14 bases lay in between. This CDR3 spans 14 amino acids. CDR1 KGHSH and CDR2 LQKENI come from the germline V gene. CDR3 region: CASSPGADSSEAFF. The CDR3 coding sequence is TGTGCCAGCTCACCAGGGGCGGACAGTAGTGAAGCTTTCTTT.

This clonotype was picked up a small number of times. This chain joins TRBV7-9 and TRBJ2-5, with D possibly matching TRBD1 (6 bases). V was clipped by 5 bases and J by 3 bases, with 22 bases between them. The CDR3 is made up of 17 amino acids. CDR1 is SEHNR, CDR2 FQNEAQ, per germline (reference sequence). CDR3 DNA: TGTGCCAGCAGCCGGATCTTGCTGACAGGTGGAAAAGAGACCCAGTACTTC. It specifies CASSRILLTGGKETQYF.

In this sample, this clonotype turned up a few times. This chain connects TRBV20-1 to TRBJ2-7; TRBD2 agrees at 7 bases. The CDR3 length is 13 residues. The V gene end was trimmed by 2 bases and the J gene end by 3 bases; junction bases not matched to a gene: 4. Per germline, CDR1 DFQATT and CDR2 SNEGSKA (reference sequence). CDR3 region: CSARKGGGYEQYV. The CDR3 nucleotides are TGCAGTGCTAGAAAGGGCGGGGGCTACGAGCAGTACGTC.

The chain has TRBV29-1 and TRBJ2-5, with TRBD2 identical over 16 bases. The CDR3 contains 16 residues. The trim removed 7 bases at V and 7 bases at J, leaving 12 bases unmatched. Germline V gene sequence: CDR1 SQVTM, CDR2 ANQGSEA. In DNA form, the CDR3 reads TGCAGCGCACCGGGACTAGCGGGGGGGGGCGCCGGGACCCAGTACTTC. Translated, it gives CSAPGLAGGGAGTQYF.

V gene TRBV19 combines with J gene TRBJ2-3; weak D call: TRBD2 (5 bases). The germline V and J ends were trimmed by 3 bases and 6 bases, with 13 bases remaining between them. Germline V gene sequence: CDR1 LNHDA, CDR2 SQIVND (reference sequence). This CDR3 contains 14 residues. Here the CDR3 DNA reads TGTGCCAGTAGTATGGGAGCGATCGGTGATACGCAGTATTTT. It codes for CASSMGAIGDTQYF.

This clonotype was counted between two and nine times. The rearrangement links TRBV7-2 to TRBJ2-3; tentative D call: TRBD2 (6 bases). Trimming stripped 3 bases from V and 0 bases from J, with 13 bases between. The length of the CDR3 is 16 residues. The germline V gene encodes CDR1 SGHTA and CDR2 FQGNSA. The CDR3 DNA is TGTGCCAGCAGCTTCATAGGCGGGGTGAGCACAGATACGCAGTATTTT. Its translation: CASSFIGGVSTDTQYF.

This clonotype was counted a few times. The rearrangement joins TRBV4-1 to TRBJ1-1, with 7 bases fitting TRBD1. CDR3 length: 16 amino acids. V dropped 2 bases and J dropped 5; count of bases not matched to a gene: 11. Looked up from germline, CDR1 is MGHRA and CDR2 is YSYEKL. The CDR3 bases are TGCGCCAGCAGCCAAATACCTCGACAGGGTCGGACTGAAGCTTTCTTT. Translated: CASSQIPRQGRTEAFF.

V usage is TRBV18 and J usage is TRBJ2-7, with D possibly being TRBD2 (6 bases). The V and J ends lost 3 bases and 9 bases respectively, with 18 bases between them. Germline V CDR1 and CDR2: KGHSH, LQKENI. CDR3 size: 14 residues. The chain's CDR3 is CASSPEDSGTVQYF. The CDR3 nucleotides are TGTGCCAGCTCACCGGAAGATAGCGGTACGGTGCAGTACTTC.

CDR3 in amino acids: CASSPPSSGLVSYGYTF. The CDR3 bases are TGTGCCAGCAGCCCCCCGTCTTCGGGTCTCGTTAGCTATGGCTACACCTTC. V is TRBV7-9 and J is TRBJ1-2; D unresolved. The CDR3 is 17 amino acids. Germline CDR1 and CDR2: SEHNR and FQNEAQ (reference sequence). Between the trimmed V and J ends, which lost 5 bases and 4 bases, there was a span of 23 bases.

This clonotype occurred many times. The CDR3 loop is CASSFLAGAYNEQFF. For the CDR3, the DNA is TGTGCCAGCAGCTTTCTAGCGGGGGCCTACAATGAGCAGTTCTTC. The chain recombines TRBV7-2 with TRBJ2-1, with 10 nucleotides matching TRBD2. The CDR3 has 15 amino acids. CDR1 and CDR2 (germline): SGHTA, FQGNSA. Trimming removed 3 bases from V and 2 bases from J; junction bases left unmatched: 1.

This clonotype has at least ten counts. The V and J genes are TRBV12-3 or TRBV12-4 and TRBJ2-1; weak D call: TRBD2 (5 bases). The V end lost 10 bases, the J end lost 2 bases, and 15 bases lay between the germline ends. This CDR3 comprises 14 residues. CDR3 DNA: TGTGCCACCTTACGAAACGGGGCCTACAATGAGCAGTTCTTC. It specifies CATLRNGAYNEQFF.

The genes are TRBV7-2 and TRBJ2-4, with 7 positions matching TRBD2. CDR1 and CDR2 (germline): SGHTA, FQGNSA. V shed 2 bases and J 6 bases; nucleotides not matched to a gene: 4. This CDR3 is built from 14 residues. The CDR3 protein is CASSLSREGNIQYF. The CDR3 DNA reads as TGTGCCAGCAGCTTAAGTAGGGAGGGAAACATTCAGTACTTC.

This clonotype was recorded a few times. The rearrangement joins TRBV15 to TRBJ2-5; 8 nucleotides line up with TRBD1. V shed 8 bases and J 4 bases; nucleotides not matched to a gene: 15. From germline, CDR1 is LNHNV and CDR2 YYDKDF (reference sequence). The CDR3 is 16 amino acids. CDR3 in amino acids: CATGQGGFVGGETQYF. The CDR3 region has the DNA TGTGCCACCGGACAGGGAGGATTCGTTGGAGGAGAGACCCAGTACTTC.

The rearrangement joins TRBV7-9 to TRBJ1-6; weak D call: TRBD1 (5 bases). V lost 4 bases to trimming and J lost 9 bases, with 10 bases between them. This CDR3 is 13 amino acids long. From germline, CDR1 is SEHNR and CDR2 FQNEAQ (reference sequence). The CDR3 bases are TGTGCCAGCAGCTCCCCAGGGCTTTCACCCCTCCACTTT. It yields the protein CASSSPGLSPLHF. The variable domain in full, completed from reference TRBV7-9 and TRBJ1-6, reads DTGVSQNPRHKITKRGQNVTFRCDPISEHNRLYWYRQTLGQGPEFLTYFQNEAQLEKSRLLSDRFSAERPKGSFSTLEIQRTEQGDSAMYLCASSSPGLSPLHFGNGTRLTVT.

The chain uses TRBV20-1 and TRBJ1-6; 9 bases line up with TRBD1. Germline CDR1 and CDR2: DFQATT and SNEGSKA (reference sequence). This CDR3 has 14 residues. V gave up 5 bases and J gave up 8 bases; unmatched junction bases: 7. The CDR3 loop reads CSADPGTGYSPLHF. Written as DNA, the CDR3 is TGCAGTGCTGACCCCGGGACAGGGTATTCACCCCTCCACTTT.

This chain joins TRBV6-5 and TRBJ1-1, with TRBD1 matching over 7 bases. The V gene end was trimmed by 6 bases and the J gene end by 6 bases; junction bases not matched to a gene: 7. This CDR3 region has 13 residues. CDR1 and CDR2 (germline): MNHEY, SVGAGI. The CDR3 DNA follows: TGTGCCAGCAGGGCCGACAGGGTTGCTGAAGCTTTCTTT. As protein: CASRADRVAEAFF.

In DNA form, the CDR3 reads TGTGCCAGCAGCTTCCAGCGGGGGTCCACAGATACGCAGTATTTT. Its translation: CASSFQRGSTDTQYF. This chain joins TRBV7-2 and TRBJ2-3; 8 positions agree with TRBD2. The V gene's germline CDR1 is SGHTA and CDR2 FQGNSA. The CDR3 contains 15 residues. Trimming at V came to 3 bases and at J to 2 bases, leaving 4 bases not matched to a gene. Drawing the rest from reference TRBV7-2 and TRBJ2-3, the complete variable domain is GAGVSQSPSNKVTEKGKDVELRCDPISGHTALYWYRQSLGQGLEFLIYFQGNSAPDKSGLPSDRFSAERTGGSVSTLTIQRTQQEDSAVYLCASSFQRGSTDTQYFGPGTRLTVL.

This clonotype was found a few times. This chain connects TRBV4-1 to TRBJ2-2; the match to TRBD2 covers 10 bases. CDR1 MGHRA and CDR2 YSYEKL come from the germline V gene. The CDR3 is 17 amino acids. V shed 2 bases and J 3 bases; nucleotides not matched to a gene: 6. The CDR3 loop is CASSQPLAGGYTGELFF. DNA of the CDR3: TGCGCCAGCAGCCAACCATTAGCGGGGGGATACACCGGGGAGCTGTTTTTT.

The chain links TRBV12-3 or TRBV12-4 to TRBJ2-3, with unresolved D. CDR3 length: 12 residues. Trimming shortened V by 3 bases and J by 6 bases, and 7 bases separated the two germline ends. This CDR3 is CASSFQPDTQYF. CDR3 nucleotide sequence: TGTGCCAGCAGTTTCCAGCCTGATACGCAGTATTTT.

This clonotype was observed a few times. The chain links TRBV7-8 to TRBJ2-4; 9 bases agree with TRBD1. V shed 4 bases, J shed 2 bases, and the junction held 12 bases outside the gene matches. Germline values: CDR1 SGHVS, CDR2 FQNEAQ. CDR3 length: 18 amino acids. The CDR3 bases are TGTGCCAGCAGCTCCCAACCCGGGACAGGGTGGTCCAAAAACATTCAGTACTTC. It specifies CASSSQPGTGWSKNIQYF.

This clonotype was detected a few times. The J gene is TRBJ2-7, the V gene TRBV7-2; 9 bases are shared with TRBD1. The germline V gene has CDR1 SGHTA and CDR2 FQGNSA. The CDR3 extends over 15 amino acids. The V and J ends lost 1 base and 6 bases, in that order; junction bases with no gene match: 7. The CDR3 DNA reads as TGTGCCAGCAGCTTAGTCGACGGGACAGGGTTCGAGCAGTACTTC. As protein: CASSLVDGTGFEQYF.

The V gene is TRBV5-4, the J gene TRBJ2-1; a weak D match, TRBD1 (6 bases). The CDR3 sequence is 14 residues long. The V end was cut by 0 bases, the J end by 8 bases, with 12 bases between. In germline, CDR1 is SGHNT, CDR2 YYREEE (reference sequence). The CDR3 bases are TGTGCCAGCAGCTTGGGGCAGGGGATGTATGAGCAGTTCTTC. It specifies CASSLGQGMYEQFF.